Below are 9 T cell receptor beta chains sequenced from a single sample in a study of PD-1 blockade in mismatch repair-deficient tumors. The assay was immunoSEQ multiplex PCR, and TCRdb's table has in-frame clones only and misses some. The sample lists roughly 38,000 clones, 65% to 85% seen once, with less than 1.3% in the top ten. This sample comprised PBMCs, obtained roughly 40 weeks after starting pembrolizumab. These receptors came from an adult with mismatch repair-deficient cancer.

The rearrangement joins TRBV5-6 to TRBJ2-5; D is perhaps TRBD2 (5 bases). This CDR3 contains 14 residues. Trimming stripped 2 bases from V and 2 bases from J, with 10 bases between. Germline V gene lookup returns CDR1 SGHDT and CDR2 YYEEEE. CDR3 DNA sequence: TGTGCCAGCAGCTTCGGGGTGACGCAAGAGACCCAGTACTTC. Translated: CASSFGVTQETQYF.

The chain has TRBV19 and TRBJ2-1; 7 bases align to TRBD1. The ends lost 7 bases at V and 9 bases at J; junction bases unmatched: 21. Germline V gene sequence: CDR1 LNHDA, CDR2 SQIVND (reference sequence). The CDR3 consists of 17 residues. The CDR3 sequence: CASKRVGGQYSLGEQFF. The DNA of the CDR3 is TGTGCCAGTAAAAGAGTAGGGGGACAGTATTCTTTGGGTGAGCAGTTCTTC.

This clone was counted between two and nine times. The chain uses TRBV7-2 and TRBJ2-5, with D possibly TRBD2 on 6 matching bases. V was clipped by 2 bases and J by 4 bases, with 8 bases between them. Germline V lookup: CDR1 SGHTA, CDR2 FQGNSA. This CDR3 has 13 residues. DNA for the CDR3: TGTGCCAGCAGCTTATGGGGAGGAGAGACCCAGTACTTC. It encodes CASSLWGGETQYF. The full variable domain, rest sourced from reference TRBV7-2 and TRBJ2-5, is GAGVSQSPSNKVTEKGKDVELRCDPISGHTALYWYRQSLGQGLEFLIYFQGNSAPDKSGLPSDRFSAERTGGSVSTLTIQRTQQEDSAVYLCASSLWGGETQYFGPGTRLLVL.

This clone has a single count. The chain has TRBV5-1 and TRBJ2-2; D not certain. The germline V and J ends were trimmed by 2 bases and 3 bases, with 11 bases remaining between them. This CDR3 is built from 15 residues. Germline V gene sequence: CDR1 SGHRS, CDR2 YFSETQ. The DNA of the CDR3 is TGCGCCAGCAGCTTAGAAGACACTTACACCGGGGAGCTGTTTTTT. As protein: CASSLEDTYTGELFF.

The rearrangement uses TRBV29-1 and TRBJ1-1; no clear D gene. The CDR3 is 11 amino acids. Between the trimmed V and J ends, which lost 2 bases and 11 bases, there was a span of 12 bases. CDR1 and CDR2 from the germline V gene are SQVTM and ANQGSEA. This CDR3 reads CSVEPGSWAFF. CDR3 DNA: TGCAGCGTTGAACCCGGTTCCTGGGCTTTCTTT. The full variable domain, rest sourced from reference TRBV29-1 and TRBJ1-1, is SAVISQKPSRDICQRGTSLTIQCQVDSQVTMMFWYRQQPGQSLTLIATANQGSEATYESGFVIDKFPISRPNLTFSTLTVSNMSPEDSSIYLCSVEPGSWAFFGQGTRLTVV.

The chain is built from TRBV6-5 and TRBJ1-2; TRBD1 matches 7 bases. V lost 6 bases to trimming and J lost 5 bases; unmatched junction nucleotides: 6. CDR3 length: 13 amino acids. Germline lookup yields CDR1 MNHEY and CDR2 SVGAGI. The CDR3 bases are TGTGCCAGCAGCCTAGACAGGGCGTATGGCTACACCTTC. It specifies CASSLDRAYGYTF.

The chain joins TRBV7-9 to TRBJ1-4, with 9 bases lining up with TRBD1. Trimming took 3 bases from V and 9 from J; bases not matched to a gene: 2. CDR1 is SEHNR and CDR2 is FQNEAQ in the germline V gene (reference sequence). The CDR3 extends over 13 amino acids. The chain's CDR3 is CASSFGTGKKLFF. The DNA of the CDR3 is TGTGCCAGCAGCTTCGGGACAGGGAAAAAACTGTTTTTT.

The chain carries TRBV19 and TRBJ2-3; no clear D. V was shortened by 5 bases and J by 2 bases, with 11 bases between the two germline ends. The CDR3 totals 14 residues. The germline V gene encodes CDR1 LNHDA and CDR2 SQIVND (reference sequence). CDR3: CASSFRVLTDTQYF. In nucleotides, the CDR3 is TGTGCCAGTAGTTTCCGGGTTCTCACAGATACGCAGTATTTT.

The CDR3, as DNA: TGTGCCAGCAGCCTGGGGGGAGAACTAGCGGGAGGAGAGACCCAGTACTTC. It translates to CASSLGGELAGGETQYF. This rearrangement joins TRBV9 to TRBJ2-5, with 12 bases fitting TRBD2. Germline V CDR1 and CDR2: SGDLS, YYNGEE. The CDR3 contains 17 residues. The trim removed 4 bases at V and 4 bases at J, leaving 11 bases unmatched. Combining the CDR3 with reference TRBV9 and TRBJ2-5 gives the whole variable domain DSGVTQTPKHLITATGQRVTLRCSPRSGDLSVYWYQQSLDQGLQFLIQYYNGEERAKGNILERFSAQQFPDLHSELNLSSLELGDSALYFCASSLGGELAGGETQYFGPGTRLLVL.